What follows are 26 T cell receptor beta chains derived from one specimen sequenced in a study of cytomegalovirus exposure and HLA in healthy donors (TCRdb year 2017). The library was generated by the immunoSEQ multiplex PCR assay. For the multiplex PCR, a mixture combining 60 forward primers for TCR Vbeta segments and 13 reverse primers for TCR Jbeta segments was used. TCRdb provides this immuneACCESS table in a form limited to in-frame rearrangements. Some clones are lacking; in checked studies, under half of them reflect an unresolved V gene, and why the rest are absent is not known. The sample table lists around 130,000 clones, roughly three quarters of them with a count of one. The ten top clones hold roughly 3% of the sample. Sample: PBMCs. These receptors all stem from a man aged 30-40 years in good health and CMV-seronegative.

This clone was counted only a few times. V usage is TRBV5-5 and J usage is TRBJ1-5; the D is unclear. V lost 0 bases and J lost 6, with 10 bases in between. CDR3 length equals 14 residues. In germline, CDR1 is SGHKS, CDR2 YYEKEE (reference sequence). CDR3 loop: CASSLGEILQPQHF. The CDR3 DNA is TGTGCCAGCAGCTTGGGGGAGATCCTTCAGCCCCAGCATTTT.

This sequence joins TRBV2 and TRBJ2-5; TRBD2 aligns across 9 bases. CDR1 is SNHLY, CDR2 FYNNEI, per germline. With 2 bases clipped from V and 5 bases from J, the junction kept 9 bases outside the gene matches. CDR3 length equals 16 residues. CDR3 nucleotide sequence: TGTGCCAGCAGTGAAATGGTAGCGGGGGTCGGGGAGACCCAGTACTTC. Its protein is CASSEMVAGVGETQYF.

The chain is built from TRBV5-4 and TRBJ1-1, with D perhaps matching TRBD1 (6 bases). The V gene's germline CDR1 is SGHNT and CDR2 YYREEE (reference sequence). This CDR3 region has 17 residues. Between the trimmed V and J ends, which lost 3 bases and 4 bases, there was a span of 22 bases. DNA of the CDR3: TGTGCCAGCAGCTCCGGACAGCTTCTGACATTTGGCACTGAAGCTTTCTTT. The encoded protein is CASSSGQLLTFGTEAFF.

There are a few counts of this clone. J is TRBJ2-1 and V is TRBV9, with no clear D. V lost 7 bases to trimming and J lost 8 bases, with 19 bases between them. The CDR3 spans 14 residues. Germline CDR1 SGDLS, CDR2 YYNGEE. This CDR3 reads CASGPEFGRHEQFF. CDR3 DNA: TGTGCCAGCGGGCCCGAGTTTGGGCGCCATGAGCAGTTCTTC. Full variable domain (remainder filled in from reference TRBV9 and TRBJ2-1): DSGVTQTPKHLITATGQRVTLRCSPRSGDLSVYWYQQSLDQGLQFLIQYYNGEERAKGNILERFSAQQFPDLHSELNLSSLELGDSALYFCASGPEFGRHEQFFGPGTRLTVL.

V gene TRBV19 combines with J gene TRBJ1-1, with 8 bases lining up with TRBD1. V was clipped by 3 bases and J by 1 base; unmatched bases: 4. The CDR3 loop spans 15 amino acids. CDR1 LNHDA and CDR2 SQIVND come from the germline V gene (reference sequence). CDR3 protein: CASSIGTGWNTEAFF. For the CDR3, the DNA is TGTGCCAGTAGTATCGGGACAGGTTGGAACACTGAAGCTTTCTTT.

The chain links TRBV7-3 to TRBJ1-1; D not certain. From germline, CDR1 is SGHTA and CDR2 FQGTGA. This CDR3 is built from 13 residues. The V gene lost 2 bases and the J gene lost 1 base, with 5 bases spanning the gap. CDR3 protein: CASSLEKNTEAFF. The DNA for the CDR3 is TGTGCCAGCAGCTTAGAGAAGAACACTGAAGCTTTCTTT.

The sample holds a few counts of this clone. This chain uses TRBV18 with TRBJ1-1, with D unclear. Germline CDR1 KGHSH, CDR2 LQKENI. Trimming left V 4 bases short and J 3 bases short, with 15 bases between. This CDR3 contains 15 residues. CDR3 protein: CASSQLESGDTEAFF. The CDR3 nucleotides are TGTGCCAGCTCACAGCTCGAGTCAGGTGACACTGAAGCTTTCTTT. Full variable domain (missing parts from reference TRBV18 and TRBJ1-1): NAGVMQNPRHLVRRRGQEARLRCSPMKGHSHVYWYRQLPEEGLKFMVYLQKENIIDESGMPKERFSAEFPKEGPSILRIQQVVRGDSAAYFCASSQLESGDTEAFFGQGTRLTVV.

This clone was seen a handful of times. The rearrangement joins TRBV28 to TRBJ2-5; 11 bases match TRBD1. Losses at the gene ends were 2 bases for V and 7 bases for J; bases not matched to a gene: 6. Germline values: CDR1 MDHEN, CDR2 SYDVKM. The CDR3 has 15 residues. CDR3 amino acids: CASSLGGQGAGTQYF. The CDR3 nucleotides are TGTGCCAGCAGTTTAGGAGGACAGGGGGCCGGGACCCAGTACTTC.

The chain uses TRBV6-1 and TRBJ1-5, with a tentative D call TRBD1 (6 bases). The CDR3 is 15 residues long. Trimming left V 10 bases short and J 5 bases short, with 21 bases between. Germline lookup yields CDR1 MNHNS and CDR2 SASEGT. In DNA, the CDR3 is TGTGCCATCAGGGACTCAGGGGAATGGGATCAGCCCCAGCATTTT. The encoded protein is CAIRDSGEWDQPQHF.

This clone was counted a single time. This sequence joins TRBV5-1 and TRBJ1-3, with no clear D. Trimming left V 0 bases short and J 2 bases short, with 9 bases between. The CDR3 runs to 15 residues. From germline, CDR1 is SGHRS and CDR2 YFSETQ. DNA of the CDR3: TGCGCCAGCAGCTTGGGAGGGTCAGCTGGAAACACCATATATTTT. As protein: CASSLGGSAGNTIYF.

This sequence joins TRBV28 and TRBJ1-5, with D possibly being TRBD1 (6 bases). V lost 2 bases to trimming and J lost 5 bases, with 16 bases between them. Germline-derived CDR1 and CDR2 are MDHEN and SYDVKM. The CDR3 runs 16 residues. The CDR3 loop is CASSLMEKQGYQPQHF. The CDR3 DNA is TGTGCCAGCAGTTTAATGGAGAAACAGGGTTATCAGCCCCAGCATTTT.

The chain couples TRBV5-1 to TRBJ2-3; 9 nucleotides agree with TRBD1. This CDR3 has 20 residues. Germline V gene lookup returns CDR1 SGHRS and CDR2 YFSETQ. With V trimmed by 0 bases and J by 2 bases, 16 bases remained unmatched. The CDR3 loop is CASSLVRLKWTGEDTDTQYF. CDR3 nucleotide sequence: TGCGCCAGCAGCTTGGTCCGGCTAAAATGGACAGGGGAAGACACAGATACGCAGTATTTT.

This chain joins TRBV12-5 and TRBJ1-2; possible D gene TRBD1, 5 bases. This CDR3 contains 15 residues. Trimming removed 3 bases from V and 4 bases from J, with 15 bases in between. The V gene's germline CDR1 is LGHNT and CDR2 FRNRAP. The CDR3 reads CASGFAQGSSYGYTF. CDR3 sequence (DNA): TGTGCTAGTGGTTTCGCCCAGGGTTCTAGCTATGGCTACACCTTC.

This clone was observed once. The rearrangement uses TRBV18 and TRBJ2-5; TRBD1 matches at 8 bases. Germline V CDR1 and CDR2: KGHSH, LQKENI. The CDR3 is 15 residues long. With V trimmed by 6 bases and J by 3 bases, 9 bases remained unmatched. The CDR3 spells CASSQWGQDKETQYF. In nucleotides, the CDR3 is TGTGCCAGCTCTCAGTGGGGACAGGACAAAGAGACCCAGTACTTC.

This clone was seen only a few times. This chain joins TRBV5-1 and TRBJ1-4, with D possibly being TRBD1 (5 bases). Trimming took off 0 bases at V and 3 bases at J, with 18 bases between the two ends. Germline assignment: CDR1 SGHRS and CDR2 YFSETQ. The CDR3 consists of 18 residues. For the CDR3, the DNA is TGCGCCAGCAGCTTGGGTGGTCAGGGAAGATTCGCTAATGAAAAACTGTTTTTT. This encodes CASSLGGQGRFANEKLFF.

The chain has TRBV9 and TRBJ2-1; TRBD2 might be the D (6 bases). Germline CDR1 and CDR2: SGDLS and YYNGEE. With 1 base removed from V and 9 bases from J, the gap between germline ends came to 11 bases. This CDR3 is 13 amino acids long. The CDR3 region has the DNA TGTGCCAGCAGCGTATATAACGGGGGTGAGCAGTTCTTC. Encoded protein: CASSVYNGGEQFF.

The J gene is TRBJ1-6, the V gene TRBV30, with a weak D call TRBD1 (6 bases). Deletions cut 2 bases from V and 7 bases from J, with 12 bases between. The CDR3 sequence is 14 residues long. Germline lookup yields CDR1 GTSNPN and CDR2 SVGIG (reference sequence). The CDR3 DNA sequence: TGTGCCTGGAGTAGGACAGATGGGAATTCACCCCTCCACTTT. Translation gives CAWSRTDGNSPLHF.

The chain couples TRBV4-3 to TRBJ1-1, with 9 bases matching TRBD1. The germline V gene has CDR1 LGHNA and CDR2 YSLEER. This CDR3 is built from 16 residues. V was pared by 0 bases and J by 5 bases, with 7 bases of the junction left unmatched. CDR3 amino acids: CASSQDIGTGSTEAFF. The CDR3 bases are TGCGCCAGCAGCCAAGATATTGGGACAGGGTCGACTGAAGCTTTCTTT.

V gene TRBV27 combines with J gene TRBJ1-5; maybe TRBD1 (5 bases). The CDR3 contains 14 residues. Trimming removed 0 bases at V and 5 bases at J, with 8 bases between. Germline V gene lookup returns CDR1 MNHEY and CDR2 SMNVEV (reference sequence). In DNA, the CDR3 is TGTGCCAGCAGTTTATCGCGGGGGGATCAGCCCCAGCATTTT. Translated: CASSLSRGDQPQHF.

The chain carries TRBV15 and TRBJ2-1; 10 bases are a match to TRBD2. Per germline, CDR1 LNHNV and CDR2 YYDKDF (reference sequence). Trimming removed 3 bases from V and 4 bases from J; junction bases left unmatched: 9. CDR3 length: 17 amino acids. CDR3 coding DNA: TGTGCCACCAGCAGTGAGGTAGCGGGGGGTAGATACAATGAGCAGTTCTTC. The encoded protein is CATSSEVAGGRYNEQFF.

The chain recombines TRBV6-1 with TRBJ1-1; no reliable D call. This CDR3 is 14 amino acids long. V gave up 7 bases and J gave up 8 bases, with 20 bases separating them. Germline V gene lookup returns CDR1 MNHNS and CDR2 SASEGT. The DNA for the CDR3 is TGTGCCAGCACCGAGCTTTTCTCTTCCTCCGAAGCTTTCTTT. Its protein is CASTELFSSSEAFF.

The chain carries TRBV27 and TRBJ1-2; TRBD1 matches at 7 bases. The CDR3 spans 15 residues. The junction had 7 bases not matched to a gene; V was cut back by 4 bases and J by 2 bases. Per the germline V gene, CDR1 is MNHEY and CDR2 is SMNVEV (reference sequence). CDR3 residues: CASSSLQGTNYGYTF. CDR3 nucleotide sequence: TGTGCCAGCAGTTCGCTACAGGGGACGAACTATGGCTACACCTTC.

In this sample, this clone turned up a few times. J is TRBJ2-7 and V is TRBV2; no firm D call. The CDR3 runs to 13 residues. Trimming stripped 7 bases from V and 6 bases from J, with 16 bases between. In germline, CDR1 is SNHLY, CDR2 FYNNEI. The chain's CDR3 is CASKSYGPLEQYF. The CDR3 DNA reads as TGTGCCAGCAAATCCTACGGTCCCCTCGAGCAGTACTTC.

The J gene is TRBJ1-1, the V gene TRBV6-5; D possibly corresponds to TRBD1 (6 bases). The V and J ends lost 6 bases and 1 base respectively, with 9 bases between them. There are 13 residues in the CDR3. Germline V gene lookup returns CDR1 MNHEY and CDR2 SVGAGI. The CDR3: CASSGQPNTEAFF. Written as DNA, the CDR3 is TGTGCCAGCAGCGGACAGCCGAACACTGAAGCTTTCTTT.

The genes are TRBV6-4 and TRBJ2-3, with D possibly being TRBD2 (6 bases). V lost 4 bases to trimming and J lost 1 base, with 6 bases between them. The CDR3 is 13 amino acids. Germline values: CDR1 MRHNA, CDR2 SNTAGT. The CDR3 protein is CASSGEGTDTQYF. In DNA form, the CDR3 reads TGTGCCAGCAGTGGGGAGGGCACAGATACGCAGTATTTT.

The chain combines TRBV7-2 with TRBJ1-3; a possible D gene is TRBD1 (6 bases). V lost 1 base to trimming and J lost 2 bases, with 12 bases between them. Germline V CDR1 and CDR2: SGHTA, FQGNSA. CDR3 length: 16 residues. In nucleotides, the CDR3 is TGTGCCAGCAGCTTAGTGGGGGCGCTTACTGGAAACACCATATATTTT. It translates to CASSLVGALTGNTIYF.